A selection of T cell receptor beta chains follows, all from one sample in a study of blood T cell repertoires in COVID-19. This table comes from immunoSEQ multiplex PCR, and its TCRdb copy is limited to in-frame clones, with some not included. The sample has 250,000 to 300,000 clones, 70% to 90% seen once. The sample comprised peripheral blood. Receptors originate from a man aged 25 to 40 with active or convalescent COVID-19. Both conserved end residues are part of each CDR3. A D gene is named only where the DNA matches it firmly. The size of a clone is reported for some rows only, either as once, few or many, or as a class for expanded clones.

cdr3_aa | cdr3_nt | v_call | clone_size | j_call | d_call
CASSLGSAETQYF | TGTGCCAGCAGCTTAGGCTCCGCGGAGACCCAGTACTTC | TRBV7-2 | NA | TRBJ2-5 | NA
CASSLALTGAGANVLTF | TGTGCCAGCAGCTTAGCCCTTACAGGGGCTGGGGCCAACGTCCTGACTTTC | TRBV11-2 | NA | TRBJ2-6 | TRBD1
CASSVEASATDNPNTGELFF | TGTGCCAGCAGCGTAGAGGCTAGCGCAACCGATAATCCGAACACCGGGGAGCTGTTTTTT | TRBV9 | NA | TRBJ2-2 | NA
CASSQDRGAPYEQYF | TGTGCCAGCTCACAGGACAGGGGAGCTCCCTACGAGCAGTACTTC | TRBV18 | NA | TRBJ2-7 | TRBD1
CASSFATGLDQPQHF | TGTGCCAGCAGTTTTGCTACAGGGCTGGATCAGCCCCAGCATTTT | TRBV28 | NA | TRBJ1-5 | NA
CASSTRQRLYNEQFF | TGCGCCAGCAGCACACGACAACGGCTATACAATGAGCAGTTCTTC | TRBV5-1 | NA | TRBJ2-1 | NA
CASSQDLGQVYEQYF | TGCGCCAGCAGCCAAGATCTGGGACAGGTGTACGAGCAGTACTTC | TRBV4-3 | NA | TRBJ2-7 | TRBD1
CASSHGHGGEGTDTQYF | TGCGCCAGCAGCCATGGTCATGGGGGGGAAGGCACAGATACGCAGTATTTT | TRBV5-1 | NA | TRBJ2-3 | TRBD2
CASSGQTSRRHNEQFF | TGTGCCAGCAGCGGACAGACTAGCAGACGGCACAATGAGCAGTTCTTC | TRBV9 | NA | TRBJ2-1 | TRBD2
CASSSTRWGGTYEQYF | TGTGCCAGCAGTTCGACCCGCTGGGGGGGTACCTACGAGCAGTACTTC | TRBV28 | NA | TRBJ2-7 | TRBD2
CASSPTGQGRDFDSPLHF | TGTGCCAGCAGCCCTACGGGACAGGGAAGAGATTTTGATTCACCCCTCCACTTT | TRBV4-2 | NA | TRBJ1-6 | TRBD1
CASSEGTHGSYSNQPQHF | TGTGCCAGCAGTGAAGGGACACATGGGTCTTATAGCAATCAGCCCCAGCATTTT | TRBV6-1 | NA | TRBJ1-5 | NA
CASSLGTATGELFF | TGTGCCAGCAGCTTGGGGACAGCAACCGGGGAGCTGTTTTTT | TRBV5-4 | NA | TRBJ2-2 | NA
CASSFGGGSEAFF | TGTGCCAGCAGCTTTGGGGGAGGGAGTGAAGCTTTCTTT | TRBV5-6 | once | TRBJ1-1 | NA
CASSLRAGSSQTQYF | TGCGCCAGCAGCTTGAGGGCGGGGAGTTCACAGACCCAGTACTTC | TRBV5-1 | NA | TRBJ2-5 | NA
CASSQVSSYEQYF | TGTGCCAGCAGCCAAGTTTCTAGTTACGAGCAGTACTTC | TRBV3-1/TRBV3-2 | NA | TRBJ2-7 | NA
CASSFTRRAFF | TGTGCCAGCAGTTTTACCCGGAGAGCTTTCTTT | TRBV28 | NA | TRBJ1-1 | NA
CASRIQGAGEAFF | TGTGCCAGCCGCATCCAGGGGGCCGGTGAAGCTTTCTTT | TRBV4-2 | NA | TRBJ1-1 | TRBD1
CASSPQGADEQYF | TGTGCCAGCAGCCCGCAGGGGGCCGACGAGCAGTACTTC | TRBV4-2 | NA | TRBJ2-7 | TRBD1
CASSESTGMNTEAFF | TGCGCCAGCAGCGAGTCGACAGGGATGAACACTGAAGCTTTCTTT | TRBV5-1 | NA | TRBJ1-1 | TRBD1
CASSPGRLAGGLRFF | TGTGCCAGCAGCCCCGGGAGGCTAGCGGGGGGTCTTCGGTTCTTC | TRBV11-2 | NA | TRBJ2-1 | TRBD2
CASSYPSERGNTDTQYF | TGTGCCAGCAGTTACCCTAGCGAGCGGGGGAACACAGATACGCAGTATTTT | TRBV6-2/TRBV6-3 | NA | TRBJ2-3 | TRBD2
CSVAGERGYSNQPQHF | TGCAGCGTTGCAGGGGAAAGGGGGTATAGCAATCAGCCCCAGCATTTT | TRBV29-1 | NA | TRBJ1-5 | NA
CASSLDGGTEAFF | TGCGCCAGCAGCTTGGACGGGGGCACTGAAGCTTTCTTT | TRBV5-1 | once | TRBJ1-1 | NA
CASSLGVTQYF | TGTGCCAGTAGTCTCGGTGTGACCCAGTACTTC | TRBV19 | NA | TRBJ2-5 | NA
CASSIAKEQYF | TGTGCCAGCAGTATAGCGAAAGAGCAGTACTTC | TRBV6-5 | NA | TRBJ2-7 | NA
CASRVPGQASTEAFF | TGTGCCAGCAGGGTACCGGGACAGGCGAGCACTGAAGCTTTCTTT | TRBV6-5 | NA | TRBJ1-1 | TRBD1
CASSLALGQKSYEQYF | TGTGCCAGCAGCTTAGCTTTGGGACAGAAATCCTACGAGCAGTACTTC | TRBV7-9 | NA | TRBJ2-7 | TRBD1
CASSFLPGQGANTGELFF | TGTGCCAGCAGCTTCCTGCCGGGACAGGGGGCGAACACCGGGGAGCTGTTTTTT | TRBV7-9 | NA | TRBJ2-2 | TRBD1
CASSRRPHNQPQHF | TGTGCCAGCTCTAGGAGACCTCATAATCAGCCCCAGCATTTT | TRBV27 | NA | TRBJ1-5 | NA